This T cell receptor beta chain emerged from a study of T cell responses to AZD1222 COVID-19 vaccine. General study findings and limits: White British ancestry dominated among donors, who included more females, and clonal diversity was possibly underestimated. Two AZD1222 doses significantly raised spike-specific TCR breadth and depth over controls.

Note on this clone: Its specificity is unknown.

CDR1 is LNHDA, CDR2 SQIVND, per germline (reference sequence). The CDR3 consists of 13 residues. The V end was cut by 9 bases, the J end by 6 bases, with 17 bases between. Profiling relied on immunoSEQ multiplex PCR, and the TCRdb table lists in-frame clones only, not all of them. The sample records approximately 220,000 clones, roughly 91% being singletons. Material: peripheral blood, obtained on day 0 of MenACWY control vaccination. The chain has TRBV19 and TRBJ1-1, with no clear D. The TCR originated in an adult in good health. The CDR3 protein is CARRVQRYPEAFF. CDR3 DNA: TGTGCCAGAAGGGTCCAAAGGTACCCTGAAGCTTTCTTT. Full variable domain (outside the CDR3, taken from reference TRBV19 and TRBJ1-1): DGGITQSPKYLFRKEGQNVTLSCEQNLNHDAMYWYRQDPGQGLRLIYYSQIVNDFQKGDIAEGYSVSREKKESFPLTVTSAQKNPTAFYLCARRVQRYPEAFFGQGTRLTVV.